This is a list of T cell receptor beta chains from one sample in a study of CD8 T cells in ankylosing spondylitis. TCRdb redid the calling of the 5' RACE reads with MiXCR, one entry per CDR3 protein. This table has around 770,000 distinct CDR3 sequences, approximately 12% appearing once. Sequencing input: blood, either unsorted or a sorted T cell fraction (not recorded which). The receptors stem from a male donor with ankylosing spondylitis. The CDR3 runs from the conserved cysteine through the conserved F or W. Each record gives: V gene, CDR3 length, J gene, D gene, clone size, CDR3 protein, CDR3 DNA. The D gene is left open where the match is weak. Clone size is given for some rows only: seen once, a few or many times, or a class if the clone is expanded.

V: TRBV29-1
length: 15
J: TRBJ2-7
D: NA
size: few
CDR3: CSAVSRDKRPYEQYF
DNA: TGCAGCGCTGTGAGCCGGGACAAAAGACCTTACGAGCAGTACTTC

V: TRBV10-3
length: 13
J: TRBJ2-3
D: NA
size: NA
CDR3: CAIKGGSTDTQYF
DNA: TGTGCCATCAAGGGCGGGTCAACAGATACGCAGTATTTT

V: TRBV20-1
length: 13
J: TRBJ2-7
D: NA
size: NA
CDR3: CSARGMYLNEQYF
DNA: TGCAGTGCTAGAGGCATGTACTTGAACGAGCAGTACTTC

V: TRBV29-1
length: 13
J: TRBJ2-7
D: TRBD1
size: NA
CDR3: CSVSGTGVGKQYF
DNA: TGCAGCGTCTCCGGGACAGGGGTTGGTAAGCAGTACTTC

V: TRBV6-2/TRBV6-3
length: 14
J: TRBJ2-3
D: NA
size: few
CDR3: CASSYTLPTDTQYF
DNA: TGTGCCAGCAGTTATACCCTCCCCACAGATACGCAGTATTTT

V: TRBV5-1
length: 14
J: TRBJ2-2
D: NA
size: many
CDR3: CASSLTVSAGELFF
DNA: TGCGCCAGCAGCTTGACGGTCAGCGCCGGGGAGCTGTTTTTT

V: TRBV10-3
length: 13
J: TRBJ1-2
D: NA
size: many
CDR3: CAISERTDYGYTF
DNA: TGTGCCATCAGTGAAAGGACAGACTATGGCTACACCTTC

V: TRBV4-1
length: 19
J: TRBJ2-1
D: TRBD2
size: NA
CDR3: CASSQPGPAGGRSYNEQFF
DNA: TGCGCCAGCAGCCAACCCGGTCCCGCGGGAGGGAGATCCTACAATGAGCAGTTCTTC

V: TRBV20-1
length: 13
J: TRBJ2-5
D: TRBD2
size: few
CDR3: CSSLGEGQETQYF
DNA: TGCAGTTCATTAGGGGAGGGACAAGAGACCCAGTACTTC

V: TRBV20-1
length: 14
J: TRBJ2-5
D: TRBD2
size: many
CDR3: CSASLAGVQETQYF
DNA: TGCAGTGCTTCCTTGGCGGGAGTTCAAGAGACCCAGTACTTC

V: TRBV7-7
length: 15
J: TRBJ2-3
D: TRBD2
size: few
CDR3: CASSLTAGAGDTQYF
DNA: TGTGCTAGCAGCTTAACCGCGGGAGCGGGGGATACGCAGTATTTT

V: TRBV9
length: 16
J: TRBJ2-3
D: NA
size: few
CDR3: CASSVEGRPTTDTQYF
DNA: TGTGCCAGCAGCGTAGAAGGCAGGCCCACTACAGATACGCAGTATTTT

V: TRBV10-3
length: 14
J: TRBJ2-2
D: TRBD1
size: few
CDR3: CAITRDRDTGELFF
DNA: TGTGCCATCACTCGAGACAGGGACACCGGGGAGCTGTTTTTT

V: TRBV5-1
length: 16
J: TRBJ2-4
D: TRBD1
size: NA
CDR3: CASSPGQVLAKNIQYF
DNA: TGCGCCAGCAGCCCCGGACAGGTTCTAGCCAAAAACATTCAGTACTTC

V: TRBV5-1
length: 16
J: TRBJ2-7
D: TRBD1
size: few
CDR3: CASSLAGQGRSYEQYF
DNA: TGCGCCAGCAGCTTGGCGGGACAGGGGAGGTCCTACGAGCAGTACTTC

V: TRBV12-3/TRBV12-4
length: 15
J: TRBJ1-2
D: NA
size: few
CDR3: CASSFGRTAGLGYTF
DNA: TGTGCCAGCAGTTTCGGGAGGACAGCCGGCTTGGGCTACACCTTC

V: TRBV10-3
length: 14
J: TRBJ1-1
D: TRBD1
size: few
CDR3: CAISEYGTDTEAFF
DNA: TGTGCCATCAGTGAATACGGGACAGACACTGAAGCTTTCTTT

V: TRBV4-3
length: 13
J: TRBJ2-3
D: NA
size: NA
CDR3: CASSQRQTDTQYF
DNA: TGCGCCAGCAGCCAAAGACAGACAGATACGCAGTATTTT

V: TRBV7-3
length: 17
J: TRBJ2-1
D: NA
size: NA
CDR3: CASSYPGGRRSYNEQFF
DNA: TGTGCCAGCAGCTATCCCGGGGGACGGAGATCCTACAATGAGCAGTTCTTC

V: TRBV6-5
length: 15
J: TRBJ1-2
D: NA
size: many
CDR3: CASSYGQTVGYGYTF
DNA: TGTGCCAGCAGTTATGGACAGACAGTTGGCTATGGCTACACCTTC

V: TRBV5-1
length: 15
J: TRBJ2-5
D: NA
size: NA
CDR3: CASTVRSRYQETQYF
DNA: TGCGCCAGCACTGTTCGCTCTAGGTACCAAGAGACCCAGTACTTC

V: TRBV11-3
length: 13
J: TRBJ2-7
D: TRBD2
size: few
CDR3: CASSFRTSHEQYF
DNA: TGTGCCAGCAGCTTTCGGACTAGCCACGAGCAGTACTTC

V: TRBV7-3
length: 15
J: TRBJ1-1
D: TRBD1
size: NA
CDR3: CASSLTSGTGTEAFF
DNA: TGTGCCAGCAGCTTAACGTCCGGGACAGGCACTGAAGCTTTCTTT

V: TRBV7-2
length: 14
J: TRBJ2-3
D: TRBD1
size: few
CDR3: CASSKTGVTDTQYF
DNA: TGTGCCAGCAGCAAGACAGGGGTCACAGATACGCAGTATTTT

V: TRBV29-1
length: 13
J: TRBJ2-4
D: NA
size: many
CDR3: CSVASIAKNIQYF
DNA: TGCAGCGTTGCCTCGATAGCCAAAAACATTCAGTACTTC

V: TRBV6-4
length: 14
J: TRBJ2-2
D: TRBD2
size: few
CDR3: CASSASGSAGELFF
DNA: TGTGCCAGCAGTGCGAGCGGGAGCGCCGGGGAGCTGTTTTTT

V: TRBV25-1
length: 17
J: TRBJ2-1
D: NA
size: NA
CDR3: CASSGYLGASSYNEQFF
DNA: TGTGCCAGCAGTGGGTACCTGGGGGCTAGCTCCTACAATGAGCAGTTCTTC

V: TRBV20-1
length: 14
J: TRBJ1-1
D: TRBD1
size: NA
CDR3: CSAVKDRVSTEAFF
DNA: TGCAGTGCTGTTAAGGACAGGGTATCAACTGAAGCTTTCTTT

V: TRBV7-6
length: 19
J: TRBJ2-1
D: TRBD2
size: NA
CDR3: CASSSGLAVSPSSYNEQFF
DNA: TGTGCCAGCAGCTCGGGACTAGCCGTATCCCCAAGCTCCTACAATGAGCAGTTCTTC

V: TRBV4-1
length: 14
J: TRBJ1-1
D: NA
size: few
CDR3: CASSHQRTYTEAFF
DNA: TGCGCCAGCAGCCACCAACGAACCTACACTGAAGCTTTCTTT

V: TRBV30
length: 12
J: TRBJ2-4
D: NA
size: NA
CDR3: CAWSSGENIQYF
DNA: TGTGCCTGGAGTTCGGGTGAAAACATTCAGTACTTC

V: TRBV29-1
length: 15
J: TRBJ2-3
D: TRBD2
size: many
CDR3: CSVEALAGVKDTQYF
DNA: TGCAGCGTTGAGGCTCTAGCGGGAGTGAAAGATACGCAGTATTTT

V: TRBV20-1
length: 13
J: TRBJ1-5
D: NA
size: few
CDR3: CSASQGLEQPQHF
DNA: TGCAGTGCTAGCCAGGGACTAGAGCAGCCCCAGCATTTT

V: TRBV14
length: 13
J: TRBJ1-1
D: NA
size: NA
CDR3: CASSQGRRSGAFF
DNA: TGTGCCAGCAGCCAAGGACGTAGATCGGGAGCTTTCTTT

V: TRBV30
length: 11
J: TRBJ1-1
D: NA
size: few
CDR3: CAWSMRGNAFF
DNA: TGTGCCTGGAGTATGCGGGGAAATGCTTTCTTT

V: TRBV5-6
length: 16
J: TRBJ2-1
D: TRBD1
size: NA
CDR3: CASSLFPRLQGNEQFF
DNA: TGTGCCAGCAGCTTGTTCCCCCGTCTACAGGGGAATGAGCAGTTCTTC

V: TRBV7-3
length: 13
J: TRBJ1-6
D: NA
size: many
CDR3: CASSSGVNSPLHF
DNA: TGTGCCAGCAGCTCCGGTGTGAATTCACCCCTCCACTTT

V: TRBV20-1
length: 15
J: TRBJ2-5
D: NA
size: NA
CDR3: CSAAQGHFEQETQYF
DNA: TGCAGTGCCGCCCAGGGGCACTTTGAACAAGAGACCCAGTACTTC

V: TRBV7-2
length: 15
J: TRBJ2-1
D: TRBD2
size: few
CDR3: CASSSVLAAGNEQFF
DNA: TGTGCCAGCAGCTCAGTACTAGCGGCTGGCAATGAGCAGTTCTTC

V: TRBV29-1
length: 11
J: TRBJ2-7
D: NA
size: many
CDR3: CSVTATYEQYF
DNA: TGCAGCGTGACAGCCACCTACGAGCAGTACTTC

V: TRBV29-1
length: 12
J: TRBJ2-7
D: NA
size: NA
CDR3: CSAGLPGGEQYF
DNA: TGCAGCGCGGGACTCCCGGGTGGGGAGCAGTACTTC

V: TRBV7-9
length: 14
J: TRBJ1-1
D: TRBD1
size: NA
CDR3: CASSYLQGATEAFF
DNA: TGTGCCAGCAGCTACCTACAGGGGGCCACTGAAGCTTTCTTT

V: TRBV20-1
length: 20
J: TRBJ2-1
D: TRBD2
size: few
CDR3: CSATLPGQGGGLAGGNEQFF
DNA: TGCAGTGCTACGTTACCAGGACAGGGAGGAGGACTAGCGGGAGGCAATGAGCAGTTCTTC

V: TRBV24-1
length: 16
J: TRBJ2-5
D: TRBD2
size: few
CDR3: CATSGGTSGNQETQYF
DNA: TGTGCCACCAGTGGTGGGACTAGCGGGAACCAAGAGACCCAGTACTTC

V: TRBV5-1
length: 15
J: TRBJ2-7
D: NA
size: few
CDR3: CASSFRASRAYEQYF
DNA: TGCGCCAGCAGCTTCCGGGCTAGCCGCGCCTACGAGCAGTACTTC

V: TRBV20-1
length: 15
J: TRBJ2-3
D: NA
size: few
CDR3: CSARDWVAEGDTQYF
DNA: TGCAGTGCTAGAGATTGGGTTGCCGAGGGAGATACGCAGTATTTT

V: TRBV5-1
length: 14
J: TRBJ1-1
D: TRBD1
size: few
CDR3: CASSTRQGWTEAFF
DNA: TGCGCCAGCAGCACTAGACAGGGGTGGACTGAAGCTTTCTTT

V: TRBV20-1
length: 14
J: TRBJ1-4
D: TRBD1
size: many
CDR3: CSARDKTGWEKLFF
DNA: TGCAGTGCTAGAGATAAGACAGGGTGGGAAAAACTGTTTTTT

V: TRBV7-8
length: 15
J: TRBJ2-7
D: NA
size: NA
CDR3: CASSLARGLSYEQYF
DNA: TGTGCCAGCAGCTTAGCAAGGGGTTTATCCTACGAGCAGTACTTC

V: TRBV29-1
length: 14
J: TRBJ2-2
D: NA
size: NA
CDR3: CSVSRSGNTGELFF
DNA: TGCAGCGTTTCCAGGTCGGGGAACACCGGGGAGCTGTTTTTT

V: TRBV20-1
length: 14
J: TRBJ2-7
D: TRBD2
size: NA
CDR3: CSAGRGSDAYEQYF
DNA: TGCAGTGCTGGGCGCGGGAGTGATGCCTACGAGCAGTACTTC

V: TRBV7-9
length: 14
J: TRBJ1-2
D: NA
size: few
CDR3: CASSLAPAAYGYTF
DNA: TGTGCCAGCAGCTTAGCGCCGGCAGCCTATGGCTACACCTTC

V: TRBV27
length: 15
J: TRBJ1-5
D: TRBD1
size: NA
CDR3: CASSPDRVTNQPQHF
DNA: TGTGCCAGCAGCCCTGACAGGGTTACGAATCAGCCCCAGCATTTT